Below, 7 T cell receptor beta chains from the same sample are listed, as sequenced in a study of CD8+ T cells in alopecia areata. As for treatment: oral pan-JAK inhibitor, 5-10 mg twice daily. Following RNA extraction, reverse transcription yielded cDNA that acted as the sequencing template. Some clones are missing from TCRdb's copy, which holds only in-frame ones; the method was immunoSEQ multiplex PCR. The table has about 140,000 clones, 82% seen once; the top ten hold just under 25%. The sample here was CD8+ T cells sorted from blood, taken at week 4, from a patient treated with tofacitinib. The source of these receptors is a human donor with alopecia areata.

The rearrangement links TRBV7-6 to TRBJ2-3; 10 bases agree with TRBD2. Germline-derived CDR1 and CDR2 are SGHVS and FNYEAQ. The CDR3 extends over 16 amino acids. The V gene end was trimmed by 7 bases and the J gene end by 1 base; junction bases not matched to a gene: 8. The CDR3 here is CASMPIAGGGTDTQYF. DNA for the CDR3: TGTGCCAGCATGCCGATAGCGGGGGGCGGCACAGATACGCAGTATTTT. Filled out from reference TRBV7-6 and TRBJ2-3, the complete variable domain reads GAGVSQSPRYKVTKRGQDVALRCDPISGHVSLYWYRQALGQGPEFLTYFNYEAQQDKSGLPNDRFSAERPEGSISTLTIQRTEQRDSAMYRCASMPIAGGGTDTQYFGPGTRLTVL.

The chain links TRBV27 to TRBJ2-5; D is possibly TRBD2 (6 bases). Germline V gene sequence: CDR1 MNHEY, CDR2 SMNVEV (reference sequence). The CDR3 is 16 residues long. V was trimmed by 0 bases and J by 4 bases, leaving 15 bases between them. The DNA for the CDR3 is TGTGCCAGCAGTTTATCCGGAGGGATCTATGGAGAGACCCAGTACTTC. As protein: CASSLSGGIYGETQYF.

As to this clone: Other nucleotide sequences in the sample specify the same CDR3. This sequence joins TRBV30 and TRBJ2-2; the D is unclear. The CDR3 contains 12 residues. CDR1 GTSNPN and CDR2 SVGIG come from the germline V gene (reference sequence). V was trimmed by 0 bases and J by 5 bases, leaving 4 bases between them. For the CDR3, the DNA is TGTGCCTGGAGTGTCAGGACCGGGGAGCTGTTTTTT. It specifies CAWSVRTGELFF.

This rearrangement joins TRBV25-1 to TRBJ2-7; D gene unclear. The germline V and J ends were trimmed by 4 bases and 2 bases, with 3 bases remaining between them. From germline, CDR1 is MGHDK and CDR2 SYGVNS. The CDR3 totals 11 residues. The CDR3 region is CASSGAYEQYF. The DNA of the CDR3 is TGTGCCAGCAGTGGGGCCTACGAGCAGTACTTC.

DNA of the CDR3: TGTGCCAGCAGCTATGGACAGGGAAATGAAAAACTGTTTTTT. Translating it yields CASSYGQGNEKLFF. V usage is TRBV5-6 and J usage is TRBJ1-4; 8 bases line up with TRBD1. The CDR3 loop spans 14 amino acids. V shed 3 bases and J 5 bases; nucleotides not matched to a gene: 3. The germline gives CDR1 SGHDT, CDR2 YYEEEE.

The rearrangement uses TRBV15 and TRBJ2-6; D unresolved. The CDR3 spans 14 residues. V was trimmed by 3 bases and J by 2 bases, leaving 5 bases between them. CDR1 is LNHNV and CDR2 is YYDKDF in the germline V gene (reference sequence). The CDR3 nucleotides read TGTGCCACCAGCAGGAGTGCTGGGGCCAACGTCCTGACTTTC. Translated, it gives CATSRSAGANVLTF. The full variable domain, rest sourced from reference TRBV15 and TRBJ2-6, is DAMVIQNPRYQVTQFGKPVTLSCSQTLNHNVMYWYQQKSSQAPKLLFHYYDKDFNNEADTPDNFQSRRPNTSFCFLDIRSPGLGDTAMYLCATSRSAGANVLTFGAGSRLTVL.

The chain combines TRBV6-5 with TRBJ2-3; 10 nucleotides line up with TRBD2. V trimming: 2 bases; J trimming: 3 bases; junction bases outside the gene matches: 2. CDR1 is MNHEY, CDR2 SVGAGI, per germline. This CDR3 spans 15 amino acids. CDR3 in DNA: TGTGCCAGCAGTTACGGGACTAGCGATACAGATACGCAGTATTTT. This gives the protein CASSYGTSDTDTQYF.